The T cell receptor (beta chain) under discussion was sequenced for a study of OX40 agonist ivuxolimab in advanced cancers. Study details: Given to patients was ivuxolimab, an agonistic anti-OX40 (CD134) antibody.

Remarks on this clone: Its antigen is still unknown.

Broader study findings: At 0.1 to 3.0 mg/kg, CD4+ and CD8+ blood T cells expanded clonally by week 6. People who partly responded at 0.1-3.0 mg/kg had some of the least clonal expansion seen.

Here immunoSEQ multiplex PCR was the method, and the copy in TCRdb shows in-frame clones only, minus some. The sample lists around 55,000 clones, roughly 86% seen once, with roughly an eighth in the top ten. The CDR3 runs 14 residues. With 0 bases removed from V and 7 bases from J, the gap between germline ends came to 15 bases. Per germline, CDR1 GTSNPN and CDR2 SVGIG (reference sequence). This receptor was obtained from an adult with an advanced solid tumor such as melanoma, head and neck, liver or kidney cancer. Sequencing used CD4+ or CD8+ T cells sorted from blood, obtained in a trial of the OX40 agonist ivuxolimab. The chain is built from TRBV30 and TRBJ1-2; D remains unclear. CDR3 sequence (DNA): TGTGCCTGGAGTGTTGGGGTCTCCTCATCTGGCTACACCTTC. Translation: CAWSVGVSSSGYTF.